This TCR beta chain was found in a study of Ad26.COV2.S vaccination and SARS-CoV-2 variants. Study-level information: The vaccine Ad26.COV2.S was put into the muscle once, or twice with 56 days between.

V lost 3 bases to trimming and J lost 3 bases, with 11 bases between them. The germline V gene has CDR1 PRHDT and CDR2 FYEKMQ (reference sequence). CDR3 length: 14 residues. Whole-study results and caveats: Using TCR breadth and depth analyses may have led to underestimated total T cell responses. Recipients of either vaccine or placebo displayed similar breadth of non-spike TCRs.

Comment on this clone: The antigen is undetermined.

Indicated treatment: approximately 18 received Ad26.COV2.S at low or high dose, single or two shots; about 5 received placebo; per-sample allocation not given. Samples came from day 63 after the first vaccine or placebo injection. The vaccine delivered Wuhan-strain SARS-CoV-2 spike through an Ad26 vector. Some clones are missing from TCRdb's copy, which holds only in-frame ones; the method was immunoSEQ multiplex PCR. The table includes about 350,000 clones, around 89% detected once. This rearrangement joins TRBV13 to TRBJ1-1; no clear D gene. Sample: peripheral blood, taken in a trial of Ad26.COV2.S vaccine versus placebo. The clonotype comes from a person between 18 and 60 years old who received the Ad26.COV2.S COVID-19 vaccine or a placebo. CDR3 residues: CASSLGIGHTEAFF. Here the CDR3 DNA reads TGTGCCAGCAGCTTGGGAATAGGGCACACTGAAGCTTTCTTT.